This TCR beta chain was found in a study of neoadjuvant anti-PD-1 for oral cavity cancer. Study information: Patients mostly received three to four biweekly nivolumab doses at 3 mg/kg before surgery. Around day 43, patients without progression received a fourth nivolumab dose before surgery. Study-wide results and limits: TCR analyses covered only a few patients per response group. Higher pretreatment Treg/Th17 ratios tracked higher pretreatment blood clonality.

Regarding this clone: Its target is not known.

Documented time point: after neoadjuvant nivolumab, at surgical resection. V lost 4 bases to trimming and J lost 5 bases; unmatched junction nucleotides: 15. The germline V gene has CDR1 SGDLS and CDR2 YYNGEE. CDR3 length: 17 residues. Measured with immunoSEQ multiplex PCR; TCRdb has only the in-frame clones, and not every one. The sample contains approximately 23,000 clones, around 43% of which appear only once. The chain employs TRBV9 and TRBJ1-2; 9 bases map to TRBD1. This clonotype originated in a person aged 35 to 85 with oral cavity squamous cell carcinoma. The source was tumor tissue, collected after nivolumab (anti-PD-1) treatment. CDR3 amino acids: CASSPVQGAIIRYGYTF. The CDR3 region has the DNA TGTGCCAGCAGCCCAGTACAGGGGGCCATCATACGATATGGCTACACCTTC.